A selection of T cell receptor beta chains follows, all from one sample in a study of beta chain features in type 1 diabetes. The repertoire was sequenced with immunoSEQ multiplex PCR; TCRdb's copy has only in-frame clones and lacks some. The sample holds hundreds of thousands of clones, approximately 15% seen once. Sequences were obtained from naive CD4+ T cells from blood. The origin of the receptors is a man between 25 and 39 years old in good health. Both conserved end residues are part of each CDR3. The D gene is left open where the match is weak. Not every row has a clone size; where given, it reads once, few, many or a size class.

v_call	j_call	clone_size	d_call	cdr3_aa	cdr3_nt
TRBV10-3	TRBJ1-5	few	NA	CAISGDGSQPQHF	TGTGCCATCAGTGGGGACGGCTCCCAGCCCCAGCATTTT
TRBV5-4	TRBJ2-2	NA	NA	CASSLTRGNTGELFF	TGTGCCAGCAGCTTGACCCGCGGTAACACCGGGGAGCTGTTTTTT
TRBV5-4	TRBJ1-2	few	NA	CASSLLQGYGYTF	TGTGCCAGCAGCTTGCTGCAGGGCTATGGCTACACCTTC
TRBV4-1	TRBJ2-5	NA	NA	CASSQIGRGETQYF	TGCGCCAGCAGCCAAATCGGCAGGGGTGAGACCCAGTACTTC
TRBV29-1	TRBJ2-7	few	NA	CSGGAYEQYF	TGCAGCGGCGGGGCCTACGAGCAGTACTTC
TRBV30	TRBJ2-5	NA	NA	CAWRLREETQYF	TGTGCCTGGAGGCTCAGGGAGGAGACCCAGTACTTC
TRBV30	TRBJ1-4	NA	NA	CAVRGRRNEKLFF	TGTGCTGTAAGGGGCAGACGAAATGAAAAACTGTTTTTT
TRBV7-2	TRBJ1-2	NA	TRBD1	CASSPGTGYGYTF	TGTGCCAGCAGCCCCGGGACAGGGTATGGCTACACCTTC
TRBV7-2	TRBJ2-7	NA	NA	CASSLDRTMDEQYF	TGTGCCAGCAGCTTAGATAGGACTATGGACGAGCAGTACTTC
TRBV7-9	TRBJ2-7	few	NA	CASSSNPGTSSEQYF	TGTGCCAGCAGCTCCAACCCCGGGACATCATCCGAGCAGTACTTC
TRBV5-1	TRBJ2-2	NA	TRBD2	CASSLPTSGGYNTGELFF	TGCGCCAGCAGCTTGCCAACTAGCGGGGGATACAACACCGGGGAGCTGTTTTTT
TRBV30	TRBJ2-2	many	NA	CAWSQGTGELFF	TGTGCCTGGAGTCAGGGGACCGGGGAGCTGTTTTTT
TRBV29-1	TRBJ1-1	few	NA	CSVFSTEAFF	TGCAGCGTATTCAGCACTGAAGCTTTCTTT
TRBV7-8	TRBJ2-5	few	NA	CASTVGGQETQYF	TGTGCCAGCACCGTCGGTGGGCAAGAGACCCAGTACTTC